This T cell receptor (beta chain) comes out of a study of CD8 T cells in ankylosing spondylitis. TCRdb reanalysed the 5' RACE reads using MiXCR and keeps one entry per CDR3 protein. The top ten clones hold roughly 8% of a sample with 250,000 to 350,000 distinct CDR3 sequences, 20% of them seen once. CDR1 LNHDA and CDR2 SQIVND come from the germline V gene (reference sequence). The CDR3 runs 17 residues. Between the trimmed V and J ends, which lost 4 bases and 0 bases, there was a span of 17 bases. The V gene is TRBV19, the J gene TRBJ2-3, with a possible D match to TRBD2 (5 bases). The sequence was collected from a male donor with ankylosing spondylitis or in good health (not recorded which). The sample was blood, either unsorted or a sorted T cell fraction (not recorded which). The CDR3 spells CASSKNRERSSTDTQYF. CDR3 DNA: TGTGCCAGTAGTAAGAACAGAGAGCGGTCTAGCACAGATACGCAGTATTTT.